One and the same sample provided the 3 T cell receptor beta chains below, sequenced in a study of blood T cell repertoires in COVID-19 (dated by TCRdb to about 2020). Library preparation employed the immunoSEQ multiplex PCR assay. Not all clones reach the TCRdb copy of this immuneACCESS table, which keeps in-frame sequences only. Checked studies attribute under half of the gap to unresolved V genes and leave the rest unexplained. The sample profile shows about 88,000 clones; around 78% of them were found once. The ten top clones hold approximately 10% of the sample. Sequenced: peripheral blood. The receptor source for this set is a human donor in a cohort sampled during active COVID-19.

The chain couples TRBV11-2 to TRBJ1-1; D ambiguous. V lost 4 bases, J lost 0 bases, and 6 bases lay in between. The CDR3 length is 13 residues. CDR1 is SGHAT, CDR2 FQNNGV, per germline. The CDR3 reads CASSSSLNTEAFF. CDR3 in DNA: TGTGCCAGCAGCTCGAGCCTGAACACTGAAGCTTTCTTT.

This CDR3 reads CASSVGGGLEKNTQYF. DNA for the CDR3: TGTGCCAGCAGCGTAGGGGGGGGACTAGAGAAAAATACGCAGTATTTT. V gene TRBV9 combines with J gene TRBJ2-3, with 8 bases lining up with TRBD2. There are 16 residues in the CDR3. Looked up from germline, CDR1 is SGDLS and CDR2 is YYNGEE. V dropped 0 bases and J dropped 7; count of bases not matched to a gene: 10. Complete variable domain (other parts from reference TRBV9 and TRBJ2-3): DSGVTQTPKHLITATGQRVTLRCSPRSGDLSVYWYQQSLDQGLQFLIQYYNGEERAKGNILERFSAQQFPDLHSELNLSSLELGDSALYFCASSVGGGLEKNTQYFGPGTRLTVL.

The chain links TRBV14 to TRBJ2-1, with 8 bases aligning to TRBD1. Germline loops: CDR1 SGHDN, CDR2 FVKESK. This CDR3 contains 14 residues. Unmatched junction bases numbered 5, after V lost 1 base and J lost 9 bases. The CDR3 is CASSQGQGFGEQFF. CDR3 DNA sequence: TGTGCCAGCAGCCAAGGACAGGGGTTCGGTGAGCAGTTCTTC.